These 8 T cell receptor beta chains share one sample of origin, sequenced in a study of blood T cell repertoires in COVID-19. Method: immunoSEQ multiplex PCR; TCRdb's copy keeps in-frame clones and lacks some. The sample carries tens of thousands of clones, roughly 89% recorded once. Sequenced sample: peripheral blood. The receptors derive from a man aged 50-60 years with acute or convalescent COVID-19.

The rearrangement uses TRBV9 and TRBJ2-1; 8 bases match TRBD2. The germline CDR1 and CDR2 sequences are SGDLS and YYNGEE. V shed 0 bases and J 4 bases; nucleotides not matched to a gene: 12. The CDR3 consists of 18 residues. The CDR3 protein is CASSVATAGGRTYNEQFF. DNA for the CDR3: TGTGCCAGCAGCGTAGCCACCGCGGGGGGCAGGACATACAATGAGCAGTTCTTC.

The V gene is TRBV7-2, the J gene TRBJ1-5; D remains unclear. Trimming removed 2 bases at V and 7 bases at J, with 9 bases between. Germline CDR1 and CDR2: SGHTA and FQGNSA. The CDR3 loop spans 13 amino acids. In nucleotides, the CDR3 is TGTGCCAGCAGCTTACGACATAACCAGCCCCAGCATTTT. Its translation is CASSLRHNQPQHF.

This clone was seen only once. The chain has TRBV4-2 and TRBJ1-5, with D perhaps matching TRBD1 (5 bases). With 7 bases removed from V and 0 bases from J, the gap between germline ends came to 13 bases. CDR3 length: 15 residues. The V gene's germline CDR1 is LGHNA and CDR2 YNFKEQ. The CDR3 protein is CASKRGRNSNQPQHF. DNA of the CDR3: TGTGCCAGCAAGCGGGGCCGCAATAGCAATCAGCCCCAGCATTTT.

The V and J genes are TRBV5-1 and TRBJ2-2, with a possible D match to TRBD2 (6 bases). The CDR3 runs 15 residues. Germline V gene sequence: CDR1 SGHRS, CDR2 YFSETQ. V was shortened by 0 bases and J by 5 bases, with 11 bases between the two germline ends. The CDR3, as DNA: TGCGCCAGCAGCTTGGAAGGCGGGGTTACCGGGGAGCTGTTTTTT. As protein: CASSLEGGVTGELFF.

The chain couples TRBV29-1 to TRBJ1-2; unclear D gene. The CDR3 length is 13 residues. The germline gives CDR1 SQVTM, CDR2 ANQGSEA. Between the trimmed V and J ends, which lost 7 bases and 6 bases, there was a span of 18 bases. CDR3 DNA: TGCAGCGCCGACTCACGGATAAAAGATGGCTACACCTTC. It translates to CSADSRIKDGYTF.

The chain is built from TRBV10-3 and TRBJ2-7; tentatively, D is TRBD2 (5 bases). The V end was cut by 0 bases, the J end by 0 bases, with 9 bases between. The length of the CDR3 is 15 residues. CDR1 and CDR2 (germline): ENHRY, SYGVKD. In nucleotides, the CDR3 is TGTGCCATCAGTGAGTCAGGGAGTAGCTCCTACGAGCAGTACTTC. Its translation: CAISESGSSSYEQYF.

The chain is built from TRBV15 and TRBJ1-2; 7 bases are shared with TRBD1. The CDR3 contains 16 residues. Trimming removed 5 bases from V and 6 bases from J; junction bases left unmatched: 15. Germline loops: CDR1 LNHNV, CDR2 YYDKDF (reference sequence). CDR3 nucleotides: TGTGCCACCAGCCCCTATGACAACGACAGGGCCGATGGCTACACCTTC. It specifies CATSPYDNDRADGYTF.

This CDR3 reads CASSPGTSGRGIVSYEQYF. The CDR3 nucleotides read TGCGCCAGCAGCCCAGGGACTAGCGGGAGGGGTATCGTCTCCTACGAGCAGTACTTC. The rearrangement joins TRBV5-1 to TRBJ2-7, with 16 nucleotides matching TRBD2. V dropped 4 bases and J dropped 0; count of bases not matched to a gene: 10. The CDR3 totals 19 residues. Germline loops: CDR1 SGHRS, CDR2 YFSETQ.